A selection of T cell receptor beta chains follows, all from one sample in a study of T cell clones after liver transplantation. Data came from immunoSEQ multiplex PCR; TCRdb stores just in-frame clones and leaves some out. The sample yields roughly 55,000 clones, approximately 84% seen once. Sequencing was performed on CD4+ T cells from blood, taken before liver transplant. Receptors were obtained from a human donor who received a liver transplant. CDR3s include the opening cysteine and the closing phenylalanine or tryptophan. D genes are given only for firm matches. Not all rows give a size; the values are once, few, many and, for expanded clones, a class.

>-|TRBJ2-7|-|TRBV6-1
CASSRSESYEQYF
TGTGCCAGCAGTCGTTCCGAATCCTACGAGCAGTACTTC
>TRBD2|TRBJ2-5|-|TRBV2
CASIPGLAGVGETQYF
TGTGCCAGCATCCCCGGACTAGCGGGAGTCGGAGAGACCCAGTACTTC
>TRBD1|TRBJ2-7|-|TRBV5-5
CASSPGTGRVYEQYF
TGTGCCAGCAGCCCGGGGACAGGGCGAGTTTACGAGCAGTACTTC
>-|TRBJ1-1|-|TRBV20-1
CRRLVSHGAFF
TGCAGGAGATTAGTCAGCCACGGAGCTTTCTTT
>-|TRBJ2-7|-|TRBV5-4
CASSLKGARGMDPYF
TGTGCCAGCAGCTTGAAGGGGGCCCGGGGGATGGATCCGTACTTC
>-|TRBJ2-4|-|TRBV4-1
CASSQDPRVRGWQNIQYF
TGCGCCAGCAGCCAAGATCCCAGGGTGAGAGGGTGGCAAAACATTCAGTACTTC
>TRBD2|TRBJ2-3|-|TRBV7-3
CASSVGLAGWRNTQYF
TGTGCCAGCAGCGTCGGACTAGCGGGGTGGCGGAATACGCAGTATTTT
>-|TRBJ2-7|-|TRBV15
CATSRDWRQAGYEQYF
TGTGCCACCAGCAGAGATTGGAGACAGGCCGGTTACGAGCAGTACTTC
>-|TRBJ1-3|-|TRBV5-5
CASTPPGQPDGNTIYF
TGTGCCAGCACCCCTCCCGGGCAGCCGGACGGAAACACCATATATTTT
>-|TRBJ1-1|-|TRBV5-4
CASSGGTDTEAFF
TGTGCCAGCAGCGGGGGAACGGACACTGAAGCTTTCTTT
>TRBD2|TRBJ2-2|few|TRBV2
CASSEDSGGLGELFF
TGTGCCAGCAGTGAAGATAGCGGGGGACTCGGGGAGCTGTTTTTT
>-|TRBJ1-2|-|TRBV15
CATSRDLRTDANTF
TGTGCCACCAGCAGAGATCTTCGGACCGACGCCAACACCTTC
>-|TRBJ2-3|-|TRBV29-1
CSVASASTDTQYF
TGCAGCGTCGCTAGCGCAAGCACAGATACGCAGTATTTT
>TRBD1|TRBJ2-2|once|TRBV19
CASSIVGQGPGELFF
TGTGCCAGTAGTATCGTGGGACAGGGGCCCGGGGAGCTGTTTTTT